Detailed here is one T cell receptor (beta chain). The sample comes from a study of CD8 T cells in Susac syndrome. From germline, CDR1 is SGHTA and CDR2 FQGNSA. The V and J ends lost 5 bases and 2 bases respectively, with 16 bases between them. This CDR3 is built from 15 residues. Random hexamers were used to reverse transcribe an amount of roughly 0.45 to 1 ug RNA. Via MiXCR, TCRdb re-called the immunoSEQ multiplex PCR reads, giving one row per CDR3 protein. The sample yields 130,000 to 150,000 distinct CDR3 sequences, approximately 94% seen once. The sequence came from a human donor with Susac syndrome. The chain couples TRBV7-2 to TRBJ2-7; the D gene is possibly TRBD1 (7 bases). The sequenced sample consisted of CD4+ T cells from PBMCs. The CDR3 region is CASSLGGQKTYEQYF. DNA of the CDR3: TGTGCCAGCAGCCTGGGGGGACAGAAGACCTACGAGCAGTACTTC.